The source of this TCR beta chain is a study of blood T cell repertoires in COVID-19. Some clones are missing from TCRdb's copy, which holds only in-frame ones; the method was immunoSEQ multiplex PCR. Of just over 250,000 clones in the sample, around 84% were seen once. This CDR3 is 15 amino acids long. V gave up 4 bases and J gave up 0 bases; unmatched junction bases: 5. From germline, CDR1 is SGHAT and CDR2 FQNNGV. Cohorts were based on clinical histories the participants reported. The specimen sequenced was PBMCs or T cells enriched from blood (not recorded which). The rearrangement joins TRBV11-2 to TRBJ1-1; the match to TRBD1 covers 7 bases. This sequence originates from a man younger than 40 with acute COVID-19. The CDR3 loop reads CASSSGQQMNTEAFF. The CDR3 DNA reads as TGTGCCAGCAGCTCGGGACAGCAGATGAACACTGAAGCTTTCTTT. The complete variable domain, with remaining parts taken from reference TRBV11-2 and TRBJ1-1, reads EAGVAQSPRYKIIEKRQSVAFWCNPISGHATLYWYQQILGQGPKLLIQFQNNGVVDDSQLPKDRFSAERLKGVDSTLKIQPAKLEDSAVYLCASSSGQQMNTEAFFGQGTRLTVV.